This record concerns one T cell receptor beta chain sequence. The sort gate was single viable CD3+CD4+CD8-CD45RO+ cells for memory CD4+ T cells. Serostatus was set by detecting CMV pp150, pp28, p38, p52 IgG. The source of the sample is a study of memory CD4+ T cells and cytomegalovirus serostatus. This table comes from immunoSEQ multiplex PCR, and its TCRdb copy is limited to in-frame clones, with some not included. The data show some 87,000 clones, 80% seen once. The CDR3 sequence is 13 residues long. V lost 8 bases and J lost 6, with 14 bases in between. Germline lookup yields CDR1 MNHEY and CDR2 SMNVEV (reference sequence).

The rearrangement uses TRBV27 and TRBJ1-5; D is ambiguous. This receptor was taken from an adult in good health and CMV-seropositive. The sequencing sample was made of memory CD4+ T cells from blood. CDR3 amino acids: CASLHSGGQPQHF. CDR3 DNA: TGTGCCAGCCTGCACAGCGGAGGTCAGCCCCAGCATTTT.